This T cell receptor beta chain was identified in a study of blood T cell repertoires in COVID-19. Only in-frame clones appear in the TCRdb table, and some are missing; sequencing was by immunoSEQ multiplex PCR. Of 150,000 or so clones listed, roughly 86% are singletons. This clone was counted a single time. V lost 1 base to trimming and J lost 7 bases; unmatched junction nucleotides: 6. Germline assignment: CDR1 LGHNA and CDR2 YSLEER. The length of the CDR3 is 14 residues. The origin of this receptor is a woman aged 55-69 years with acute or convalescent COVID-19. The chain uses TRBV4-3 and TRBJ2-7; 8 nucleotides align to TRBD1. Sequenced input: peripheral blood. The CDR3 protein is CASSQAQGAREQYF. CDR3 sequence (DNA): TGCGCCAGCAGCCAAGCGCAGGGGGCACGAGAGCAGTACTTC.